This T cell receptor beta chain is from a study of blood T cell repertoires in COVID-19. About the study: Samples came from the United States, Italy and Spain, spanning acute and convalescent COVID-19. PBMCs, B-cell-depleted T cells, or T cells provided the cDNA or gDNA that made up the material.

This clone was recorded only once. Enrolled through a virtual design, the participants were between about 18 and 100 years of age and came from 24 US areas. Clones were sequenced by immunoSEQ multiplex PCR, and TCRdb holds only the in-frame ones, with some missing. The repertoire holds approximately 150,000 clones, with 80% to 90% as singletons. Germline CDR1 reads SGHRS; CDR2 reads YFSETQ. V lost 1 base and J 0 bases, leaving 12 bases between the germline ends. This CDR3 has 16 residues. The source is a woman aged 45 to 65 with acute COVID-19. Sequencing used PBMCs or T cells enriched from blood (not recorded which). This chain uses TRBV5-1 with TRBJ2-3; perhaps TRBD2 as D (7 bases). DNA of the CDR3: TGCGCCAGCAGCTTGCTTCGGGGGGCTAGCACAGATACGCAGTATTTT. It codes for CASSLLRGASTDTQYF.